This TCR beta chain was observed in a study of blood T cells in healthy people across ages. A J-beta primer mix and a sample-barcoded 5' primer were used in a second PCR of about 7 to 12 cycles. TCRdb reprocessed the 5' RACE reads with MiXCR, giving one entry per CDR3 protein. The table has 580,000 or so distinct CDR3 sequences, roughly 43% seen once. V shed 10 bases and J 5 bases; nucleotides not matched to a gene: 13. The CDR3 sequence is 15 residues long. Germline loops: CDR1 LNHDA, CDR2 SQIVND (reference sequence). The sequence derives from a man older than 75 in good health. V gene TRBV19 combines with J gene TRBJ2-1; TRBD2 agrees at 8 bases. The sample was blood. CDR3 in DNA: TGTGCCACCGAAAGGGGCGGGAGGTATGACAATGAGCAGTTCTTC. Its translation is CATERGGRYDNEQFF.